This entry lists 5 T cell receptor beta chains sequenced from one sample in a study of cytomegalovirus exposure and HLA in healthy donors. Sequencing was performed with immunoSEQ multiplex PCR; in TCRdb, only in-frame clones are kept and a portion is missing. The sample consists of under 350,000 clones, approximately 83% of them appearing once. The sample consisted of PBMCs. Receptor source: a woman aged 18-30 years in good health and CMV-seronegative.

The chain recombines TRBV10-3 with TRBJ2-7; TRBD1 might be the D (5 bases). The germline CDR1 and CDR2 sequences are ENHRY and SYGVKD. The CDR3 is made up of 14 amino acids. V was cut by 2 bases and J by 3 bases, with 11 bases left in between. For the CDR3, the DNA is TGTGCCATCAGTGAGGACGCCAGGGACTACGAGCAGTACTTC. This encodes CAISEDARDYEQYF.

The chain is built from TRBV30 and TRBJ2-7; 8 bases match TRBD1. This CDR3 comprises 15 residues. Germline values: CDR1 GTSNPN, CDR2 SVGIG (reference sequence). V dropped 2 bases and J dropped 6; count of bases not matched to a gene: 12. The CDR3 reads CAWSIPTGVMGEQYF. In DNA form, the CDR3 reads TGTGCCTGGAGTATCCCGACAGGGGTGATGGGCGAGCAGTACTTC. Using reference TRBV30 and TRBJ2-7 for the parts outside the CDR3, the full variable domain is SQTIHQWPATLVQPVGSPLSLECTVEGTSNPNLYWYRQAAGRGLQLLFYSVGIGQISSEVPQNLSASRPQDRQFILSSKKLLLSDSGFYLCAWSIPTGVMGEQYFGPGTRLTVT.

The rearrangement joins TRBV9 to TRBJ2-2; 8 positions agree with TRBD2. The CDR3 has 16 residues. The germline CDR1 and CDR2 sequences are SGDLS and YYNGEE. The V segment lost 0 bases and the J segment 3 bases; nucleotides outside the gene matches: 4. The CDR3 region has the DNA TGTGCCAGCAGCGTAGTTGCTAGCGGGCACACCGGGGAGCTGTTTTTT. It specifies CASSVVASGHTGELFF.

The chain combines TRBV6-5 with TRBJ1-2; the D gene is possibly TRBD1 (6 bases). The CDR3 has 15 amino acids. V was trimmed by 2 bases and J by 2 bases, leaving 12 bases between them. The germline V gene has CDR1 MNHEY and CDR2 SVGAGI. The CDR3 nucleotides are TGTGCCAGCAGTTACGGGGGCAGGGCGAACTATGGCTACACCTTC. This sequence encodes CASSYGGRANYGYTF.

The chain joins TRBV4-1 to TRBJ2-7, with 7 positions matching TRBD1. J gave up 2 bases and V 4 bases, and 8 bases lay outside the gene matches. Germline values: CDR1 MGHRA, CDR2 YSYEKL. CDR3 length equals 15 residues. The CDR3 region is CASSLNPGQTYEQYF. The CDR3 DNA is TGCGCCAGCAGCCTGAACCCGGGACAGACCTACGAGCAGTACTTC.